This T cell receptor beta chain originates from a study of T cells in women clearing cervical HPV infection. Overall study: Cases were women with histologically confirmed HPV16-related CIN3 or worse, including 2 invasive cancers. The study, taken as a whole, reports: TRBV6-7 abundance was lower in cases than controls (around 0.11% versus 0.15%). Repertoire richness, not evenness, was significantly elevated in CIN3+ cases versus controls.

J lost 0 bases, V lost 5 bases, and 3 bases had no gene match. The germline gives CDR1 MGHRA, CDR2 YSYEKL. The CDR3 has 15 residues. Comments on this clone: The antigen is unknown. The CDR3 extends 3 residues past the end of the read, so its final part is completed from the germline J gene.

The protocol was immunoSEQ multiplex PCR, while the TCRdb copy is restricted to in-frame clones and leaves out a portion. The sample includes some 25,000 clones. All donors had a single incident cervical HPV16 infection, not prevalent. The material sequenced was blood buffy coat. The genes are TRBV4-1 and TRBJ2-2, with 7 positions matching TRBD2. The sequence derives from a woman between 18 and 70 years old with a cervical HPV16 infection that either progressed to CIN3+ or cleared (not recorded which). Partial CDR3 DNA: TGCGCCAGCAGCATGGGGGGGGCGAACACCGGGGAG. It is translated as CASSMGGANTGE. The entire CDR3 protein reads CASSMGGANTGELFF.